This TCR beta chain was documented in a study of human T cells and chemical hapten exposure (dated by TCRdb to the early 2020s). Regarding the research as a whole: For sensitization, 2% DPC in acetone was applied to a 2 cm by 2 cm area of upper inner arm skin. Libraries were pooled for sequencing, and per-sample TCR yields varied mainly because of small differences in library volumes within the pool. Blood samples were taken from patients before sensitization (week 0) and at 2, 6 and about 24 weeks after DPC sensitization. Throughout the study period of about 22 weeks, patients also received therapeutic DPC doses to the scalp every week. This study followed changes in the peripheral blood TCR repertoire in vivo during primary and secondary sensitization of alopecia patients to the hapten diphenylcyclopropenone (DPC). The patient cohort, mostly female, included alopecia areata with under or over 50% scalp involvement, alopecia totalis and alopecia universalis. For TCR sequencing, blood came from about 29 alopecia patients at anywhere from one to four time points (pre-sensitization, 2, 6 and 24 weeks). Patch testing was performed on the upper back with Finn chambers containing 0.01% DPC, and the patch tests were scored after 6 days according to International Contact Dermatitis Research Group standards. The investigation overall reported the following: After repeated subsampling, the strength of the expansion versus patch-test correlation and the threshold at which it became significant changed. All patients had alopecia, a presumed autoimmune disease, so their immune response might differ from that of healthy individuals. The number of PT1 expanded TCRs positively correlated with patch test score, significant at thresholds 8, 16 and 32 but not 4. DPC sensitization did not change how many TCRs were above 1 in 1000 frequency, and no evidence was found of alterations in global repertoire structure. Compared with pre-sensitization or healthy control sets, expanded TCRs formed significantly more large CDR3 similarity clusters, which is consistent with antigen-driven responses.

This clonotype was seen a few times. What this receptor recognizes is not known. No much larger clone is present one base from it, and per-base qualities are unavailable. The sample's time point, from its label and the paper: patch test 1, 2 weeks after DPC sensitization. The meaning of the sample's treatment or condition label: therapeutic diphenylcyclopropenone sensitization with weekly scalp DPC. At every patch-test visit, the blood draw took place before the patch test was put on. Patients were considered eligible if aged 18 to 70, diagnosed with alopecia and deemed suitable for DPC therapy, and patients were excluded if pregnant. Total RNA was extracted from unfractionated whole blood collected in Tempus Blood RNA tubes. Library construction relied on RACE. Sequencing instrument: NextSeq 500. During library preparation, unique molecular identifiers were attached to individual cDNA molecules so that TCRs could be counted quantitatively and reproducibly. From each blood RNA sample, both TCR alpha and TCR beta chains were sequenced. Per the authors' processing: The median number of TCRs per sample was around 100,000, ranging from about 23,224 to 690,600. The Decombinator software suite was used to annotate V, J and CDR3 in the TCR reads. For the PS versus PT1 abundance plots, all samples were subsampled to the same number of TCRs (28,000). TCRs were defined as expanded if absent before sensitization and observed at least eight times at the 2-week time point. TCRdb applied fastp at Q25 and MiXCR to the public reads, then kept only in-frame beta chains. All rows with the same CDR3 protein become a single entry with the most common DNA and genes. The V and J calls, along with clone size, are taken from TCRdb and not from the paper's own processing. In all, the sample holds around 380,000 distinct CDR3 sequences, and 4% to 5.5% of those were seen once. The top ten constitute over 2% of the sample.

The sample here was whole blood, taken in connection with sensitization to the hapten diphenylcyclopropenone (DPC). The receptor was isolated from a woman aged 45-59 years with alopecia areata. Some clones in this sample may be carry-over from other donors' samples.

The CDR3 loop reads CASRQGQAEAFF. The sequenced DNA is TGTGCCTCCCGACAGGGGCAGGCGGAAGCTTTCTTT. The chain employs TRBV6-2 or TRBV6-3 and TRBJ1-1, and 8 bases in between align with TRBD1. Trimming takes 11 bases off V and 8 bases off J; junction bases not matched to a gene: 10. CDR1 and CDR2 are drawn from the germline V gene: MNHEY, SVGEGT. The CDR3 goes from the cysteine to the phenylalanine over 12 residues. CDR3 DNA is the only sequence kept; it has 36 bases, read in frame from the first base.